Following are 6 T cell receptor beta chains from one sample sequenced in a study of blood T cells in healthy people across ages. PCR was performed a second time for about 7 to 11 cycles using a sample-barcoded 5' primer and a J-beta primer mix. Via MiXCR, TCRdb re-called the 5' RACE reads, giving one row per CDR3 protein. Here the sample spans 700,000 or so distinct CDR3 sequences, 22% being singletons. Sequencing used blood. These TCRs come from a man between 70 and 80 years old in good health.

This chain links TRBV5-1 with TRBJ2-5, with D tentatively TRBD1 (6 bases). The DNA end is more similar to TRBJ2-7, so the J call may be wrong. Germline-derived CDR1 and CDR2 are SGHRS and YFSETQ. This CDR3 is 14 amino acids long. The CDR3 region is CASSLSGHTYEQYF. In DNA, the CDR3 is TGCGCCAGCAGCTTGTCGGGACATACCTACGAGCAGTACTTC.

This clonotype was counted many times. The rearrangement links TRBV6-2 or TRBV6-3 to TRBJ2-1; 11 nucleotides align to TRBD2. CDR3 size: 16 residues. Germline CDR1 and CDR2: MNHEY and SVGEGT. The V and J ends lost 2 bases and 10 bases, in that order; junction bases with no gene match: 10. Here the CDR3 DNA reads TGTGCCAGCAGTTACCCCCGACTAGCGGGATCGAACGAGCAGTTCTTC. The encoded protein is CASSYPRLAGSNEQFF.

The table lists this clonotype with a few counts. The chain is built from TRBV20-1 and TRBJ2-7; 10 bases are a match to TRBD2. After removal of 4 bases from V and 7 bases from J, the junction contained 16 bases not matched to a gene. Germline V CDR1 and CDR2: DFQATT, SNEGSKA (reference sequence). The CDR3 is made up of 16 amino acids. CDR3 sequence: CSAIKRGGLLLGEQYF. The CDR3 coding sequence is TGCAGTGCTATAAAGCGGGGGGGCCTTCTTTTGGGTGAGCAGTACTTC.

The V call is TRBV12-3 or TRBV12-4, the J call TRBJ2-2; no clear D. V gave up 6 bases and J gave up 3 bases, with 8 bases separating them. The CDR3 covers 13 residues. This chain's CDR3 is CASRQIYTGELFF. In DNA form, the CDR3 reads TGTGCCAGCAGACAGATTTACACCGGGGAGCTGTTTTTT.

The rearrangement uses TRBV6-5 and TRBJ2-1, with D maybe TRBD1 (5 bases). The DNA end is more similar to TRBJ2-7, so the J call may be wrong. Germline V CDR1 and CDR2: MNHEY, SVGAGI. This CDR3 region has 14 residues. CDR3 protein: CASSRQRDSYEQYV. CDR3 in DNA: TGTGCCAGCAGTCGACAGAGAGACTCCTACGAGCAGTACGTC.

This clonotype was picked up a small number of times. The rearrangement joins TRBV20-1 to TRBJ2-4; 9 positions match TRBD2. V lost 4 bases, J lost 6 bases, and 7 bases stayed unmatched. There are 14 residues in the CDR3. Germline V CDR1 and CDR2: DFQATT, SNEGSKA (reference sequence). The CDR3 loop reads CSAIEKLAGNIQYF. In nucleotides, the CDR3 is TGCAGTGCTATAGAAAAACTAGCGGGAAACATTCAGTACTTC.